These T cell receptor beta chains were read from a single sample in a study of cytomegalovirus exposure and HLA in healthy donors. Assay used: immunoSEQ multiplex PCR; TCRdb lists only in-frame clones, some missing. The sample holds around 110,000 clones, roughly 9% seen once. The sample was PBMCs. The origin of the receptors is a young man in good health and CMV-seronegative. The CDR3 runs from the conserved cysteine through the conserved F or W. The D gene is left open where the match is weak. A clone size is listed for some rows: how often the clone was seen (once, few, many), or a class if it is expanded.

TRBJ1-5,-,-,TRBV6-5,CASSYSGQSNQPQHF,TGTGCCAGCAGTTACTCGGGGCAGTCCAATCAGCCCCAGCATTTT
TRBJ2-7,-,-,TRBV7-7,CASSPLAAYEQYF,TGTGCTAGCAGCCCATTGGCGGCATACGAGCAGTACTTC
TRBJ2-1,-,-,TRBV29-1,CSAAGFYNEQFF,TGCAGCGCTGCAGGGTTTTACAATGAGCAGTTCTTC
TRBJ1-1,few,TRBD1,TRBV7-2,CASSWGQGHVDTEAFF,TGTGCCAGCAGCTGGGGACAGGGCCATGTGGACACTGAAGCTTTCTTT
TRBJ2-1,-,TRBD1,TRBV11-3,CASTPTGPDEQFF,TGTGCCAGCACCCCGACAGGGCCCGATGAGCAGTTCTTC
TRBJ2-6,-,-,TRBV7-9,CASSLAGGVGSGANVLTF,TGTGCCAGCAGCTTAGCGGGGGGAGTCGGGTCTGGGGCCAACGTCCTGACTTTC
TRBJ1-2,few,-,TRBV5-4,CASSLGGTYGYTF,TGTGCCAGCAGCTTGGGAGGAACTTATGGCTACACCTTC
TRBJ1-2,few,-,TRBV5-4,CASSPERGSNYGYTF,TGTGCCAGCAGCCCGGAAAGGGGATCCAACTATGGCTACACCTTC
TRBJ2-1,-,TRBD2,TRBV2,CASSVIEVAGNEQFF,TGTGCCAGCAGTGTGATCGAGGTAGCGGGCAATGAGCAGTTCTTC
TRBJ1-2,-,TRBD1,TRBV6-1,CASIGRQGSNYGYTF,TGTGCCAGCATTGGCCGACAGGGATCGAACTATGGCTACACCTTC
TRBJ2-1,few,-,TRBV5-1,CASSLAQGFYNEQFF,TGCGCCAGCAGCTTGGCACAGGGATTCTACAATGAGCAGTTCTTC
TRBJ1-5,-,-,TRBV21-1,CACIDRGDSNQPQHF,TGTGCCTGTATTGACAGGGGCGATAGCAATCAGCCCCAGCATTTT
TRBJ1-2,-,-,TRBV28,CASSLAWQGTRGYTF,TGTGCCAGCAGTTTAGCGTGGCAGGGGACGAGGGGCTACACCTTC